Listed below are T cell receptor beta chains from one sample, sequenced in a study of blood T cell repertoires in COVID-19. The repertoire was sequenced with immunoSEQ multiplex PCR; TCRdb's copy has only in-frame clones and lacks some. The sample holds some 79,000 clones, roughly 89% seen once. Sequencing was performed on peripheral blood. The receptors originated from a man aged 65 to 85 with active or convalescent COVID-19. Each CDR3 is given with its conserved first and last residue. Fields, in order: clone size, D gene, J gene, V gene, CDR3 DNA, CDR3 protein. D genes are given only for firm matches. The size entry is marked missing in some rows and otherwise reads once, few, many or a size class.

>-|-|TRBJ1-1|TRBV7-6
TGTGCCAGCAGCTCTACGGGAGGACGGGCTGAAGCTTTCTTT
CASSSTGGRAEAFF
>-|TRBD2|TRBJ2-7|TRBV30
TGTGCCTGGAGTCCCCCGACTAGCGATTACGAGCAGTACTTC
CAWSPPTSDYEQYF
>-|-|TRBJ2-1|TRBV19
TGTGCCAGTTCCATTGAGTATGAGCAGTTCTTC
CASSIEYEQFF
>-|TRBD2|TRBJ2-7|TRBV5-1
TGCGCCAGCAGCGCGGGACTAGGTCCCTACGAGCAGTACTTC
CASSAGLGPYEQYF
>once|TRBD1|TRBJ2-3|TRBV19
TGTGCCAGTAGTAGGTGGGACAGGAGCACAGATACGCAGTATTTT
CASSRWDRSTDTQYF
>once|TRBD1|TRBJ1-2|TRBV4-2
TGTGCCAGCAGCCGCGGGGGACAGGGAGTTTTCAATGGCTACACCTTC
CASSRGGQGVFNGYTF
>-|-|TRBJ1-2|TRBV7-2
TGTGCCAGCAGCTTAGTTCCCGGGGAAGGCTACACCTTC
CASSLVPGEGYTF
>once|-|TRBJ2-3|TRBV5-1
TGCGCCAGCAGCGACGACAGGAGCCGCACAGATACGCAGTATTTT
CASSDDRSRTDTQYF
>-|TRBD1|TRBJ1-1|TRBV28
TGTGCCAGCAGACCCGGGACAGGGAACACTGAAGCTTTCTTT
CASRPGTGNTEAFF
>once|-|TRBJ2-2|TRBV6-5
TGTGCCAGCAGCCTACAGCGGCGGACCGGGGAGCTGTTTTTT
CASSLQRRTGELFF
>-|TRBD2|TRBJ2-7|TRBV10-3
TGTGCCATCAATCAGCGGGAGCAGAGGCACGAGCAGTACTTC
CAINQREQRHEQYF
>-|-|TRBJ2-7|TRBV6-6
TGTGCCAGCAGACCCTCCGGACAGCCAACCTACGAGCAGTACTTC
CASRPSGQPTYEQYF
>-|TRBD1|TRBJ1-5|TRBV19
TGTGCCAGTAGTAAGAGAAACCCGGGACAGGGGGCCTCTATTGCGGCCCAGCATTTT
CASSKRNPGQGASIAAQHF
>-|TRBD2|TRBJ2-5|TRBV7-3
TGTGCCAGCAGGACGACTAGCGGGAGTCAAGAGACCCAGTACTTC
CASRTTSGSQETQYF
>-|-|TRBJ2-7|TRBV3-1/TRBV3-2
TGTGCCAGCAGCCAACTTTCCTACGAGCAGTACTTC
CASSQLSYEQYF
>-|-|TRBJ2-5|TRBV20-1
TGCAGTGCTAGATCCCGAGAGACCCAGTACTTC
CSARSRETQYF
>-|TRBD1|TRBJ1-1|TRBV27
TGTGCCAGCAGTTTGACAGGGGGCGTCAGGAACACTGAAGCTTTCTTT
CASSLTGGVRNTEAFF
>-|-|TRBJ2-3|TRBV5-4
TGTGCCAGCAGCTTGGACGGTAGAAGCACAGATACGCAGTATTTT
CASSLDGRSTDTQYF
>-|-|TRBJ2-7|TRBV19
TGTGCCAGTAGCCCCGCGGTGGGCTACGAGCAGTACTTC
CASSPAVGYEQYF
>-|-|TRBJ2-5|TRBV7-9
TGTGCCAGCAATCCCTTGGAGACCCAGTACTTC
CASNPLETQYF